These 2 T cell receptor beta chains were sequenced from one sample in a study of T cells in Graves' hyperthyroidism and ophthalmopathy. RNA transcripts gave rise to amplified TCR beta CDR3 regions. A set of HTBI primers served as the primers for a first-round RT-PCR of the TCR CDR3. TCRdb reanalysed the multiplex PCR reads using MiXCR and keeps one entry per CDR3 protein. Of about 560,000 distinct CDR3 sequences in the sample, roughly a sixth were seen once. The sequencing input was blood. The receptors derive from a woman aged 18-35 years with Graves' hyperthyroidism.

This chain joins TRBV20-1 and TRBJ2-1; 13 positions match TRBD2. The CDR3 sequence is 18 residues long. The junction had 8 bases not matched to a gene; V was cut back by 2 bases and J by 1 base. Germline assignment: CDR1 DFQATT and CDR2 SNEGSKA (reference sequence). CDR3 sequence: CSARSLGTSGISYNEQFF. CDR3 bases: TGCAGTGCTAGATCCCTTGGGACTAGCGGGATTTCCTACAATGAGCAGTTCTTC.

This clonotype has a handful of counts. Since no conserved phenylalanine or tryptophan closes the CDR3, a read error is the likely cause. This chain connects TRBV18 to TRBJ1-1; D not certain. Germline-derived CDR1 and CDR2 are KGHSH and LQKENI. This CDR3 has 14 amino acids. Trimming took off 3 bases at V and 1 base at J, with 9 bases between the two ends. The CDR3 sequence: CASSPLGANTEAFL. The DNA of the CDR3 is TGTGCCAGCTCACCCCTAGGCGCGAACACTGAAGCTTTCTTA.